These 7 T cell receptor beta chains share one sample of origin, sequenced in a study of blood T cell repertoires in COVID-19. Profiled with immunoSEQ multiplex PCR; TCRdb holds only in-frame clones, not every one. The repertoire holds around 100,000 clones, with approximately 83% as singletons. The sample comprised peripheral blood. The receptors shown here come from a woman aged 70-85 years with acute or convalescent COVID-19.

The V call is TRBV7-8, the J call TRBJ2-1, with D tentatively TRBD2 (5 bases). V was clipped by 3 bases and J by 6 bases, with 12 bases between them. CDR3 length: 14 residues. Germline V gene lookup returns CDR1 SGHVS and CDR2 FQNEAQ. The CDR3: CASSFRMDSNEQFF. The CDR3 region has the DNA TGTGCCAGCAGCTTCAGGATGGACTCCAATGAGCAGTTCTTC.

The chain has TRBV9 and TRBJ1-2; TRBD1 might be the D (5 bases). This CDR3 has 14 residues. The germline V gene encodes CDR1 SGDLS and CDR2 YYNGEE. V was pared by 6 bases and J by 4 bases, with 16 bases between. CDR3 nucleotide sequence: TGTGCCAGCACCTCCCGGGGGTTGGCCTATGGCTACACCTTC. This gives the protein CASTSRGLAYGYTF.

The rearrangement joins TRBV7-9 to TRBJ2-5, with 11 bases fitting TRBD2. The germline V gene has CDR1 SEHNR and CDR2 FQNEAQ (reference sequence). V lost 5 bases to trimming and J lost 2 bases; unmatched junction nucleotides: 7. The CDR3 length is 16 residues. This chain's CDR3 is CASSALAGGYQETQYF. CDR3 DNA: TGTGCCAGCAGCGCTCTAGCGGGGGGCTATCAAGAGACCCAGTACTTC.

CDR3 bases: TGTGCCAGCAGCCAAGAGGGCGGGTCACCCCTCCACTTT. It translates to CASSQEGGSPLHF. The rearrangement links TRBV3-1 (or the pseudogene TRBV3-2) to TRBJ1-6; the D is unclear. Looked up from germline, CDR1 is LGHDT and CDR2 is YNNKEL (reference sequence). The CDR3 is 13 residues long. V was pared by 0 bases and J by 10 bases, with 7 bases between.

The chain recombines TRBV28 with TRBJ2-1, with 7 bases aligning to TRBD2. Trimming at V came to 7 bases and at J to 5 bases, leaving 11 bases not matched to a gene. Germline lookup yields CDR1 MDHEN and CDR2 SYDVKM. CDR3 length: 15 amino acids. CDR3 amino acids: CASTDGRDYNNEQFF. The DNA of the CDR3 is TGTGCCAGCACCGACGGTCGGGACTATAACAATGAGCAGTTCTTC.

The CDR3 reads CASSYGPPSYGYTF. CDR3 nucleotide sequence: TGTGCCAGCAGTTACGGCCCTCCCTCCTATGGCTACACCTTC. V gene TRBV6-5 combines with J gene TRBJ1-2; D is ambiguous. With 2 bases removed from V and 4 bases from J, the gap between germline ends came to 11 bases. Germline V CDR1 and CDR2: MNHEY, SVGAGI. The CDR3 is 14 residues long.

Comment on this clone: The same CDR3 can be traced to other DNA sequences in this sample. The CDR3 bases are TGTGCCAGCAGCGTAGAGGGGACAGGAGGTGAAAAACTGTTTTTT. Translation: CASSVEGTGGEKLFF. V gene TRBV9 combines with J gene TRBJ1-4; TRBD1 matches 8 bases. The length of the CDR3 is 15 residues. Trimming cost V 0 bases and J 7 bases; bases outside gene matches: 5. CDR1 and CDR2 (germline): SGDLS, YYNGEE.